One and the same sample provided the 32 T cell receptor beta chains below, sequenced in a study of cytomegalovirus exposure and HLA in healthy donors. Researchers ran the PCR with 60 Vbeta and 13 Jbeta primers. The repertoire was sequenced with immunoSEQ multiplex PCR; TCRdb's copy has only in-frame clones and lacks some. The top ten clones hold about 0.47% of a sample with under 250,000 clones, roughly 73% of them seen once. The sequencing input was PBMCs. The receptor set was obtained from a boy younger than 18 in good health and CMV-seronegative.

CDR3 region: CASSDQGAPGYTF. The CDR3 DNA follows: TGTGCCAGCAGTGATCAGGGGGCGCCCGGCTACACCTTC. V usage is TRBV2 and J usage is TRBJ1-2; TRBD1 matches 8 bases. V shed 3 bases, J shed 8 bases, and the junction held 5 bases outside the gene matches. This CDR3 contains 13 residues. Germline CDR1 SNHLY, CDR2 FYNNEI.

The CDR3 bases are TGTGCCAGCAGCAAGCGGGAGCCCAAGAACACCGGGGAGCTGTTTTTT. Translation: CASSKREPKNTGELFF. V gene TRBV21-1 combines with J gene TRBJ2-2; TRBD2 is the table's D call, not checked against the DNA. TRBV21-1 is an annotated pseudogene. The CDR3 length is 16 residues.

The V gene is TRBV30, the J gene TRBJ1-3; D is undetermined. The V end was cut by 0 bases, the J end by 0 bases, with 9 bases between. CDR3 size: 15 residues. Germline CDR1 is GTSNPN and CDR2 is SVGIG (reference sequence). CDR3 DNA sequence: TGTGCCTGGAGTGTAAGAGCTTCCTCTGGAAACACCATATATTTT. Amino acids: CAWSVRASSGNTIYF.

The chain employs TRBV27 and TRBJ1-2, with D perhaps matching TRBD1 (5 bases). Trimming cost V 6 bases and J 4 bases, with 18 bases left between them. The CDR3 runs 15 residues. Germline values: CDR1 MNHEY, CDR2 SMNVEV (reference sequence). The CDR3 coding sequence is TGTGCCAGCAGCTATAATCCCGGGGACTCCTATGGCTACACCTTC. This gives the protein CASSYNPGDSYGYTF.

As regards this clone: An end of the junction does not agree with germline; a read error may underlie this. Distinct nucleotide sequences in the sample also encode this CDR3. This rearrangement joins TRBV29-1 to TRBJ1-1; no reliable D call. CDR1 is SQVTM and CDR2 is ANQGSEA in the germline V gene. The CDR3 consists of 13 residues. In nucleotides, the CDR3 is TGCAGCGTTGTGAGGAGAATAAACACTGAAGCCTTCTTT. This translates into CSVVRRINTEAFF.

DNA of the CDR3: TGTGCCACCAGCAGAGGGGGCAGGCGGGGGATCACAGATACGCAGTATTTT. It specifies CATSRGGRRGITDTQYF. The J gene is TRBJ2-3, the V gene TRBV15; TRBD2 agrees at 7 bases. In germline, CDR1 is LNHNV, CDR2 YYDKDF (reference sequence). The CDR3 contains 17 residues. J lost 2 bases, V lost 1 base, and 9 bases had no gene match.

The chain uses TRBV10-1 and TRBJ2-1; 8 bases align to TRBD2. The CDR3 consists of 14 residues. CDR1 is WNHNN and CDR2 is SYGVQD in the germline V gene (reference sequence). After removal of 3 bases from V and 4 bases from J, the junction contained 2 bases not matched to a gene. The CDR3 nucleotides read TGCGCCAGCAGTGACGGGGGGGCGTACAATGAGCAGTTCTTC. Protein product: CASSDGGAYNEQFF.

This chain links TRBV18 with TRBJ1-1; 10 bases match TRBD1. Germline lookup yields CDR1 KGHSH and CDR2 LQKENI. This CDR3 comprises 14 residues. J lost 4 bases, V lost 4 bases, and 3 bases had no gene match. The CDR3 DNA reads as TGTGCCAGCTCACGCGACAGGGGGCCCACTGAAGCTTTCTTT. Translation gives CASSRDRGPTEAFF.

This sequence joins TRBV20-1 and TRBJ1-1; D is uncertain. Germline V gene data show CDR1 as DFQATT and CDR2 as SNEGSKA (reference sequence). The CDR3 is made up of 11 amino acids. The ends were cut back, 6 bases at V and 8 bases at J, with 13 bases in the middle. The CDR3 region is CSAEVGREAFF. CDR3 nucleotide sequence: TGCAGTGCAGAGGTTGGGAGAGAAGCTTTCTTT.

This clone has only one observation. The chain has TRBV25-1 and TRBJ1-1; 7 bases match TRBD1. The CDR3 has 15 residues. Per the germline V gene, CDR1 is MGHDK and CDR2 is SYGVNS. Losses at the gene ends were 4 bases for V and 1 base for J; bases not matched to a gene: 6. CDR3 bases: TGTGCCAGCAGTGTGACAGGGTTGCGGAACACTGAAGCTTTCTTT. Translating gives CASSVTGLRNTEAFF.

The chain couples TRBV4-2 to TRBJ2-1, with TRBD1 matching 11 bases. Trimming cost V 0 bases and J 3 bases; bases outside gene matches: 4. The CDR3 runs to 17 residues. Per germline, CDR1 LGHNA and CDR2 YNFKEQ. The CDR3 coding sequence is TGTGCCAGCAGCCAAGATAGGGGACAGGGGGTCTACAATGAGCAGTTCTTC. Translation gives CASSQDRGQGVYNEQFF.

The CDR3 protein is CASSPRNRELFF. The CDR3 DNA reads as TGTGCCAGCAGCCCCAGAAACCGGGAGCTGTTTTTT. The chain combines TRBV11-2 with TRBJ2-2; D is undetermined. Trimming pared 5 bases from V and 9 bases from J, leaving 10 bases between. CDR3 size: 12 residues. Germline assignment: CDR1 SGHAT and CDR2 FQNNGV.

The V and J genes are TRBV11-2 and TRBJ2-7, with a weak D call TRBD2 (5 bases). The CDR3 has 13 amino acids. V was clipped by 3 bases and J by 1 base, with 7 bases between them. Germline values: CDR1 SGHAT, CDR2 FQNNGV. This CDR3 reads CASSFRESYEQYF. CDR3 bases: TGTGCCAGCAGCTTCCGGGAATCCTACGAGCAGTACTTC.

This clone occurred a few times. CDR3 residues: CASSLPFMRVGTDTQYF. CDR3 DNA: TGCGCCAGCAGCCTACCTTTTATGCGGGTCGGCACAGATACGCAGTATTTT. The V call is TRBV5-1, the J call TRBJ2-3, with a possible D match to TRBD2 (5 bases). The germline V gene encodes CDR1 SGHRS and CDR2 YFSETQ. Trimming removed 4 bases from V and 1 base from J, with 19 bases in between. This CDR3 is built from 17 residues.

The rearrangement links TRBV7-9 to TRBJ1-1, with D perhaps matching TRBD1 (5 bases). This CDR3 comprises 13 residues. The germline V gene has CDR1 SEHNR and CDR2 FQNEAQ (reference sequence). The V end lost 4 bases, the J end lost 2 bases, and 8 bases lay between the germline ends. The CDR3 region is CASSSQGNTEAFF. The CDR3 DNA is TGTGCCAGCAGCTCCCAGGGAAACACTGAAGCTTTCTTT.

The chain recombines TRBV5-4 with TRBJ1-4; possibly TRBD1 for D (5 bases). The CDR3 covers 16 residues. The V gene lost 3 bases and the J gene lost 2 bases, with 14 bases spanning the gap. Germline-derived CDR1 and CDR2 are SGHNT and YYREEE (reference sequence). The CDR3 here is CASSWTPGLTNEKLFF. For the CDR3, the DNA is TGTGCCAGCAGCTGGACACCGGGTCTCACTAATGAAAAACTGTTTTTT.

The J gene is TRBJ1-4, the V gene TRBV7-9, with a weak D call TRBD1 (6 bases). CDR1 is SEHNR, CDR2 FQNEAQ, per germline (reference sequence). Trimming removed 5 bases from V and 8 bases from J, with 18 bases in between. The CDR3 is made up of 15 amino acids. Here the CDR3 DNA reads TGTGCCAGCAGCCCAACGGGGGGGCTGGGGGAAAAACTGTTTTTT. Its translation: CASSPTGGLGEKLFF.

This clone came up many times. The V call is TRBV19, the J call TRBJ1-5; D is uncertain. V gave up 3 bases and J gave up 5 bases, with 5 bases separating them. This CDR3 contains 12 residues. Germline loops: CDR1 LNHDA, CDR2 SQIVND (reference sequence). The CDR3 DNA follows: TGTGCCAGTAGTATGCGAGATCAGCCCCAGCATTTT. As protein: CASSMRDQPQHF.

The CDR3 here is CASGLGTTGPYEQYF. The CDR3 DNA follows: TGTGCTAGTGGTTTGGGCACGACAGGGCCCTACGAGCAGTACTTC. The V call is TRBV12-5, the J call TRBJ2-7; 7 bases line up with TRBD1. Germline V gives CDR1 LGHNT, CDR2 FRNRAP. Trimming took 1 base from V and 2 from J; bases not matched to a gene: 5. The CDR3 length is 15 residues.

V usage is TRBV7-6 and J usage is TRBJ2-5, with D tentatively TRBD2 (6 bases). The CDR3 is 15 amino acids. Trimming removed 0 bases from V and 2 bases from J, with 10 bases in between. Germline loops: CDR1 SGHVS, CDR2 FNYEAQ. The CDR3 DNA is TGTGCCAGCAGCTTAGCGAGGGCGGGGCAAGAGACCCAGTACTTC. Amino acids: CASSLARAGQETQYF.

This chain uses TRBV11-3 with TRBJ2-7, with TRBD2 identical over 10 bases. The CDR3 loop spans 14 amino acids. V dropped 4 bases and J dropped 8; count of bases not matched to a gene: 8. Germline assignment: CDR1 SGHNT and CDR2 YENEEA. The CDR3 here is CASSSSGRRGQQYF. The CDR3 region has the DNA TGTGCCAGCAGCTCTAGCGGGAGAAGGGGACAGCAGTACTTC.

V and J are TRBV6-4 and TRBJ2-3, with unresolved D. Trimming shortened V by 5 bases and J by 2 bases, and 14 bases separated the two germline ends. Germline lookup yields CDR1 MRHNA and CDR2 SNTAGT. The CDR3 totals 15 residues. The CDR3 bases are TGTGCCAGCAGTCAGAGAGAGGCCGACACAGATACGCAGTATTTT. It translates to CASSQREADTDTQYF.

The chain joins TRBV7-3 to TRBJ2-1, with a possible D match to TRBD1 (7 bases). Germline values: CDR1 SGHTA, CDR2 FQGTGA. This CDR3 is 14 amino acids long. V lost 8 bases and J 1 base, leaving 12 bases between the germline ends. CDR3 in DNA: TGTGCCAGCGCGCAGGGGGGTTCCTACAATGAGCAGTTCTTC. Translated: CASAQGGSYNEQFF. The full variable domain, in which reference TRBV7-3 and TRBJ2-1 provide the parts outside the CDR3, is GAGVSQTPSNKVTEKGKYVELRCDPISGHTALYWYRQSLGQGPEFLIYFQGTGAADDSGLPNDRFFAVRPEGSVSTLKIQRTERGDSAVYLCASAQGGSYNEQFFGPGTRLTVL.

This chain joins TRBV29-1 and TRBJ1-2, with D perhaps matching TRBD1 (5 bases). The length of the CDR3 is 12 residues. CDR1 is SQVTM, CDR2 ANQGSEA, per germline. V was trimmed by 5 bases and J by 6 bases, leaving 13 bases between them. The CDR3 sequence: CSVPRGGDGYTF. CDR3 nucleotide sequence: TGCAGCGTTCCTAGGGGCGGGGATGGCTACACCTTC.

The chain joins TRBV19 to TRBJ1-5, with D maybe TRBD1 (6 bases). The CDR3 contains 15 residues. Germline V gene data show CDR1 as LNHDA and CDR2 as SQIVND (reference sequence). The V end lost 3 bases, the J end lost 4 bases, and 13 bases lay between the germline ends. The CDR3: CASSMDRALNQPQHF. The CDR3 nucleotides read TGTGCCAGTAGTATGGACAGAGCCCTAAATCAGCCCCAGCATTTT.

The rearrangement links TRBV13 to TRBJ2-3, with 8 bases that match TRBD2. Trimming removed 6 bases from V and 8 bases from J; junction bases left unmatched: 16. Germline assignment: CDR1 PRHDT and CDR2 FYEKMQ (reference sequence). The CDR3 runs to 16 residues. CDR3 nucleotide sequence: TGTGCCAGCAGTCCACGGGTAGCGGGGATGATGGGTACGCAGTATTTT. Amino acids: CASSPRVAGMMGTQYF.

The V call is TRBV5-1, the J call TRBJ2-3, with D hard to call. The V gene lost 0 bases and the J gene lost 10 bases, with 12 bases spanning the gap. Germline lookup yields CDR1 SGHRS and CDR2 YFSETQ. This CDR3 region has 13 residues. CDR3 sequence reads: CASSLGAPTPQYF. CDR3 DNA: TGCGCCAGCAGCTTGGGCGCGCCTACGCCGCAGTATTTT.

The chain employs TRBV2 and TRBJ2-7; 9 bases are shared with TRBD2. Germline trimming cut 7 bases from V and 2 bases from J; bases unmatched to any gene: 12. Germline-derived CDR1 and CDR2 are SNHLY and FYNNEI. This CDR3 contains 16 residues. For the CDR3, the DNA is TGTGCCAGCATGCGGACTAGCGAGAGAGAGGCCTACGAGCAGTACTTC. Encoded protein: CASMRTSEREAYEQYF.

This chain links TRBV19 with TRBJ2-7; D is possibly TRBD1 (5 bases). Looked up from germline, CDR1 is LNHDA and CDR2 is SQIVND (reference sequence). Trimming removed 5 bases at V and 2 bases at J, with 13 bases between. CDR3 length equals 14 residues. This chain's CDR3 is CASSSTDPPYEQYF. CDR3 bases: TGTGCCAGTAGTTCGACAGATCCACCCTACGAGCAGTACTTC.

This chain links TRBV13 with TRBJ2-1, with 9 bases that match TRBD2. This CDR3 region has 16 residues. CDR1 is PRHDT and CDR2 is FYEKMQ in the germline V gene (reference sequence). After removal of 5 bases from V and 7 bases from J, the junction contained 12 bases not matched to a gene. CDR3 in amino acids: CASSPLGRGGSNEQFF. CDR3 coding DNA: TGTGCCAGCAGCCCCCTGGGGCGGGGGGGCTCGAATGAGCAGTTCTTC.

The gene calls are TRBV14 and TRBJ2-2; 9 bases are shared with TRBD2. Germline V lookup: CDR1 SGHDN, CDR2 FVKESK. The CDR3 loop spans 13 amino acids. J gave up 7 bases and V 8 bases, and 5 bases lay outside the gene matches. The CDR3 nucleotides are TGTGCCAGCCGGCCTAGCGGGGACGGGGAGCTGTTTTTT. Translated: CASRPSGDGELFF.

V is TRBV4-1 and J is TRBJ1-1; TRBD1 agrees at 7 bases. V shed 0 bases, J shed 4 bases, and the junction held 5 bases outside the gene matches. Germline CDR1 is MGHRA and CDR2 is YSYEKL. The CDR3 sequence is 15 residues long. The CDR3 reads CASSQDAGGSTEAFF. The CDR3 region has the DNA TGCGCCAGCAGCCAAGACGCAGGGGGGAGCACTGAAGCTTTCTTT.